This T cell receptor (beta chain) was found in a study of T-cell memory formation after mild COVID-19. Using its own MiXCR run on the 5' RACE reads, TCRdb lists one record per CDR3 protein. The repertoire holds under 300,000 distinct CDR3 sequences, 7.5% to 10% seen once, with around 23% in the top ten. The CDR3 contains 13 residues. V was trimmed by 6 bases and J by 0 bases, leaving 11 bases between them. Germline V gene data show CDR1 as DFQATT and CDR2 as SNEGSKA (reference sequence). The source material was PBMCs or a T cell subset sorted from them (not recorded which). The sequence was collected from a man between 18 and 29 years old who had mild COVID-19 (a few samples of this study predate the infection). Cell type and time point are not known. The V and J genes are TRBV20-1 and TRBJ1-1, with D uncertain. CDR3 in DNA: TGCAGTGCCGGCGAGCAGATGAACACTGAAGCTTTCTTT. Its translation: CSAGEQMNTEAFF.